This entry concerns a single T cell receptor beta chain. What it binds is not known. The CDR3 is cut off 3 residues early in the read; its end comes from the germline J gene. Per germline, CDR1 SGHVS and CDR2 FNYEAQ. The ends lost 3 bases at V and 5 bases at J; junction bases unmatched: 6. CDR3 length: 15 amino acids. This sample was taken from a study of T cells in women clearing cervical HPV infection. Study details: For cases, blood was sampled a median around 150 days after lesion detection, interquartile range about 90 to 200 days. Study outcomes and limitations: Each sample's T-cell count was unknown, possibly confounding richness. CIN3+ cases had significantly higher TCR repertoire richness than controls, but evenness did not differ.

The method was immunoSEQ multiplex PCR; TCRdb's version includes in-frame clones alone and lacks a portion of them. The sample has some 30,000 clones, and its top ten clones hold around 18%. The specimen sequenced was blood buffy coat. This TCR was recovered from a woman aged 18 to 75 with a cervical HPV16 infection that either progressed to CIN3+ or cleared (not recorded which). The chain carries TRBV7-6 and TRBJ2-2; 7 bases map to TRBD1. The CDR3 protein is CASSFPGQNTGELFF. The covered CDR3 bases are TGTGCCAGCAGCTTTCCGGGACAGAATACCGGGGAG.